One sample yielded the 9 T cell receptor beta chains listed below, sequenced in a study of shared clonotypes between healthy human individuals. CD8 cells regarded as naive lacked CD45RO, were positively chosen for CCR7, and omitted terminally differentiated effector memory CD45RA+ cells. This table comes from immunoSEQ multiplex PCR, and its TCRdb copy is limited to in-frame clones, with some not included. This table has about 1.9 million clones, roughly 95% appearing once. The sample was naive CD8+ T cells from PBMCs. Every receptor here comes from a man aged 18-30 years in good health. Some clones in this sample may be carry-over from other donors' samples.

J is TRBJ1-1 and V is TRBV29-1; D uncertain. V lost 2 bases and J lost 1, with 11 bases in between. The CDR3 covers 14 residues. The germline gives CDR1 SQVTM, CDR2 ANQGSEA. The CDR3 DNA reads as TGCAGCGTTGAAAGGTGGGTCGGGAACACTGAAGCTTTCTTT. Translating it yields CSVERWVGNTEAFF.

V and J are TRBV11-2 and TRBJ2-1, with 9 bases identical to TRBD2. Germline V lookup: CDR1 SGHAT, CDR2 FQNNGV. V shed 5 bases, J shed 2 bases, and the junction held 7 bases outside the gene matches. CDR3 length equals 16 residues. CDR3 DNA sequence: TGTGCCAGCAGCCCTCCGGGACTAGCTGCCTACAATGAGCAGTTCTTC. It is translated as CASSPPGLAAYNEQFF.

The chain recombines TRBV5-8 with TRBJ1-5; 10 bases line up with TRBD1. The germline V gene encodes CDR1 SGHTS and CDR2 YDEGEE. The V gene end was trimmed by 1 base and the J gene end by 5 bases; junction bases not matched to a gene: 3. The CDR3 runs to 15 residues. This CDR3 is CASSLLGTGDQPQHF. For the CDR3, the DNA is TGTGCCAGCAGCTTGCTCGGGACAGGGGATCAGCCCCAGCATTTT.

The rearrangement uses TRBV9 and TRBJ2-3; no definite D call. Germline CDR1 reads SGDLS; CDR2 reads YYNGEE. The V gene lost 1 base and the J gene lost 6 bases, with 21 bases spanning the gap. The CDR3 runs 17 residues. The CDR3 DNA reads as TGTGCCAGCAGCGTAAACCCTAGTCGTGACCGTGGGGATACGCAGTATTTT. The encoded protein is CASSVNPSRDRGDTQYF. The complete variable domain, with remaining parts taken from reference TRBV9 and TRBJ2-3, reads DSGVTQTPKHLITATGQRVTLRCSPRSGDLSVYWYQQSLDQGLQFLIQYYNGEERAKGNILERFSAQQFPDLHSELNLSSLELGDSALYFCASSVNPSRDRGDTQYFGPGTRLTVL.

This rearrangement joins TRBV9 to TRBJ1-1; no clear D. Germline V gene data show CDR1 as SGDLS and CDR2 as YYNGEE. The CDR3 has 15 residues. V dropped 4 bases and J dropped 3 bases, with 16 bases sitting between them. CDR3 nucleotide sequence: TGTGCCAGCAGCCCAAGACCCTCAGGTGACACTGAAGCTTTCTTT. The encoded protein is CASSPRPSGDTEAFF.

Worth noting for this clone: One end of the junction is discordant with germline, which a read error may explain. The chain combines TRBV6-1 with TRBJ1-1; D is perhaps TRBD1 (6 bases). This CDR3 contains 10 residues. Germline assignment: CDR1 MNHNS and CDR2 SASEGT. The CDR3 DNA is TGCTCGACAGGGAACACTGAAGCTTTCTTT. This gives the protein CSTGNTEAFF.

The chain links TRBV27 to TRBJ2-7; TRBD1 aligns across 10 bases. The CDR3 covers 14 residues. V lost 5 bases and J lost 7; bases outside the gene matches: 8. Germline assignment: CDR1 MNHEY and CDR2 SMNVEV (reference sequence). CDR3 sequence: CASSDSGTGEEQYF. CDR3 sequence (DNA): TGTGCCAGCAGTGATTCCGGGACAGGGGAAGAGCAGTACTTC.

The CDR3 here is CASSPGTGYYANEQYF. In DNA form, the CDR3 reads TGTGCCAGCTCACCAGGGACAGGGTATTACGCTAACGAGCAGTACTTC. V gene TRBV18 combines with J gene TRBJ2-7; 9 positions match TRBD1. Germline values: CDR1 KGHSH, CDR2 LQKENI. The CDR3 extends over 16 amino acids. Trimming took 2 bases from V and 5 from J; bases not matched to a gene: 10.

The chain couples TRBV7-8 to TRBJ2-2; 9 nucleotides match TRBD1. This CDR3 comprises 15 residues. From germline, CDR1 is SGHVS and CDR2 FQNEAQ. The V and J ends lost 8 bases and 5 bases, in that order; junction bases with no gene match: 9. CDR3 nucleotides: TGTGCCAGCCTCGGGACAGGGAAGGCGACCGGGGAGCTGTTTTTT. Translating it yields CASLGTGKATGELFF. Full variable domain (outside the CDR3, taken from reference TRBV7-8 and TRBJ2-2): GAGVSQSPRYKVAKRGQDVALRCDPISGHVSLFWYQQALGQGPEFLTYFQNEAQLDKSGLPSDRFFAERPEGSVSTLKIQRTQQEDSAVYLCASLGTGKATGELFFGEGSRLTVL.